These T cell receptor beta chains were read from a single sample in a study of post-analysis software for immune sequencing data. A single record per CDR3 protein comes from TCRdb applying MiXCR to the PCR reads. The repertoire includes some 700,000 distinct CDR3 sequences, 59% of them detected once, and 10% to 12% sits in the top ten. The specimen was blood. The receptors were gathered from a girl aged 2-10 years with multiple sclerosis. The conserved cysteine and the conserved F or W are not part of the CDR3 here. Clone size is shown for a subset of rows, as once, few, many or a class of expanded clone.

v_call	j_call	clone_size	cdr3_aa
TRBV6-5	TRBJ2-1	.	ASSRAGIYNEQF
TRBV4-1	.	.	ASSQGGDEQY
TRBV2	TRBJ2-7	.	ASSYGLAGNEQY
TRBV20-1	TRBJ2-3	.	SAARDRADTQY
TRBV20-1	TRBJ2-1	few	SAAGGGSGKFDEQF
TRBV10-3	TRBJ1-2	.	AISPGQGAYGYT
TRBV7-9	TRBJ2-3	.	ASSPTSGTDTQY
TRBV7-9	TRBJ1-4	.	ASFGGEEKLF
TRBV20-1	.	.	SAPFGGLDEQY
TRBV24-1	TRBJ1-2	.	ATSDRDRGYT
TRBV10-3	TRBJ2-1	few	ATSGQGSNEQF
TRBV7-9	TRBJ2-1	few	ASSQPGQGYNEQF
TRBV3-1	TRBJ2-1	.	ASSQRRGIYNEQF
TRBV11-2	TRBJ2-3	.	ASSLDQAGLSTDTQY
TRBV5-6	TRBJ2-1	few	ASTQADRVSYNEQF
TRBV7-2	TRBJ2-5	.	ASSGILSGHRREQY
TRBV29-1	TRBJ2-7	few	SVEPSGREQY
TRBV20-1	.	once	SALEANGAYEQY
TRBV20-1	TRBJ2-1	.	SARPSGRKRNEQF
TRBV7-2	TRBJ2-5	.	ASSLYSTSGETQY
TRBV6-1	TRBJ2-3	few	ASSSGGNTDTQY
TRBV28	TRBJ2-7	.	ASSLRIPPYEQY
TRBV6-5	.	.	ATSSGGGETQY
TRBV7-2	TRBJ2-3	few	ASSPVAGGFVDTQY
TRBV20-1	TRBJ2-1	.	SARKLAGGCNEQF
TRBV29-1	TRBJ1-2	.	SVQTGDYGYT
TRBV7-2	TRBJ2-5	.	ASSLGVIYNEQY
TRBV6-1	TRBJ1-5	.	ASSEEWAPTSNQPQH
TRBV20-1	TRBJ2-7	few	SAPSGGTTRGEY
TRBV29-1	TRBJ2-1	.	SVDGTSEVEQF
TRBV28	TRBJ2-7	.	ASSWDRARAYEQY
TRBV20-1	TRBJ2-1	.	SARGLAGVEQF
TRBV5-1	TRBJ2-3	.	VSSPRGGASTDTQY
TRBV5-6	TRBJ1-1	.	ASSPYRGHGAF
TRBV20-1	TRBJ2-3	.	SAGRTTVDTQY
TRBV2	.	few	ASSESGQGIYEQY
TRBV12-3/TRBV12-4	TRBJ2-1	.	ASRLGQGGYNEQF
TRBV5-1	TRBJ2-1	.	ATRPIPSGVRSCTEQF
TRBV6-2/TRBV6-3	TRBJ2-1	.	ASRTGLAGKAYNEQF
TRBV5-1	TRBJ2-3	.	ASSWAAGTSGPVTQNTQY
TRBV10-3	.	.	AIKEKGPETQY
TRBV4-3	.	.	ASSQGGAPGETQY
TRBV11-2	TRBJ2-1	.	ASSPGRTTYNEQF
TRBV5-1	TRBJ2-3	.	ASSLAPGGKDTQY
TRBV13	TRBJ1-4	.	ASSRLSPGRVREKLF
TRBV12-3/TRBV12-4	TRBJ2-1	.	ASSSSIPYQF
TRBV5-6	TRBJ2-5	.	ASSTTSGQETQY
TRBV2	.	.	ASLGQGQETQY
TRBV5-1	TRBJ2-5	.	ASSLGHNQETQY
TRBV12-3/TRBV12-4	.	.	ASRGGGPSYEQY
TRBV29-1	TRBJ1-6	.	SVANSVNSPLH